The clone carrying this TCR beta chain was detected many times. The antigen remains undetermined. The sample comes from a study of breast tumors, draining lymph nodes, adjacent tissues. Germline V lookup: CDR1 SNHLY, CDR2 FYNNEI. V gave up 6 bases and J gave up 4 bases; unmatched junction bases: 5. The CDR3 contains 14 residues. TCRdb fed the multiplex PCR reads into MiXCR, producing one record per CDR3 protein. The sample shows fewer than 140,000 distinct CDR3 sequences, about 29% of them seen only once. Samples came from axillary lymph nodes draining the breast cancer. General study points: Data only fit, rather than demonstrated, lymph node origin of most tumor T cells.

The chain recombines TRBV2 with TRBJ1-2; 10 nucleotides align to TRBD1. The sequenced sample consisted of axillary lymph node tissue. The TCR originated in a female donor with breast cancer. Some clones in this sample may be carry-over from other donors' samples. The CDR3 spells CASRGTGAAYGYTF. The CDR3, as DNA: TGTGCCAGCAGGGGGACAGGGGCGGCCTATGGCTACACCTTC.